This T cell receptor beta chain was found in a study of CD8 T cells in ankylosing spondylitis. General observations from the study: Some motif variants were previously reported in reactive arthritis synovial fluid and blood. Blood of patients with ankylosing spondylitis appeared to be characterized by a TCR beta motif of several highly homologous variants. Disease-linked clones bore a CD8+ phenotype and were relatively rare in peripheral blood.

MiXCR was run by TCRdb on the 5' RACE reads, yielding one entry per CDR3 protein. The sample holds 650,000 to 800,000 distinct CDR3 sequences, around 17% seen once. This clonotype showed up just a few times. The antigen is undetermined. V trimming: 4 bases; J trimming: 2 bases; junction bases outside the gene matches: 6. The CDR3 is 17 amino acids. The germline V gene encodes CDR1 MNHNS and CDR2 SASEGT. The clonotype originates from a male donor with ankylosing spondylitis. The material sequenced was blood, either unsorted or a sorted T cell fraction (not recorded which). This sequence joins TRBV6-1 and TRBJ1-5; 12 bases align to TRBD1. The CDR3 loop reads CASSGGQGARGNQPQHF. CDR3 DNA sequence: TGTGCCAGCAGTGGGGGACAGGGGGCACGAGGCAATCAGCCCCAGCATTTT.